These 15 T cell receptor beta chains were sequenced from one sample in a study of technical replicates of blood from several donors. The repertoire was sequenced with immunoSEQ multiplex PCR; TCRdb's copy has only in-frame clones and lacks some. The sample has 85,000 or so clones, 85% to 95% seen once. The specimen sequenced was T cells isolated from PBMCs. Receptors originate from a human donor in good health.

This chain links TRBV7-9 with TRBJ1-2; D may be TRBD1 (6 bases). V lost 6 bases to trimming and J lost 2 bases, with 10 bases between them. CDR1 SEHNR and CDR2 FQNEAQ come from the germline V gene (reference sequence). CDR3 length equals 13 residues. As DNA, the CDR3 is TGTGCCAGCAGTCTACAGGGCAACTATGGCTACACCTTC. Its protein product is CASSLQGNYGYTF.

The chain carries TRBV29-1 and TRBJ2-1; perhaps TRBD2 as D (6 bases). The germline V gene encodes CDR1 SQVTM and CDR2 ANQGSEA. Trimming took 2 bases from V and 2 from J, leaving 13 bases between them. The length of the CDR3 is 15 residues. This CDR3 is CSVENPGRPYNEQFF. The CDR3 nucleotides read TGCAGCGTTGAAAATCCCGGGAGACCCTACAATGAGCAGTTCTTC.

This chain joins TRBV11-2 and TRBJ1-5; unclear D gene. Germline loops: CDR1 SGHAT, CDR2 FQNNGV. V lost 2 bases, J lost 1 base, and 15 bases lay in between. CDR3 length: 17 residues. CDR3 sequence reads: CASSLLAVRGSNQPQHF. In DNA, the CDR3 is TGTGCCAGCAGCTTATTGGCGGTCCGGGGAAGCAATCAGCCCCAGCATTTT.

A single count supports this clone. The rearrangement joins TRBV7-2 to TRBJ2-1; D uncertain. The CDR3 contains 16 residues. Trimming left V 3 bases short and J 5 bases short, with 17 bases between. CDR1 SGHTA and CDR2 FQGNSA come from the germline V gene. The CDR3 protein is CASSLNQRGLDNEQFF. The CDR3 DNA follows: TGTGCCAGCAGCTTGAATCAGCGAGGCCTCGACAATGAGCAGTTCTTC.

The chain has TRBV5-1 and TRBJ2-5; D is undetermined. Germline V gene sequence: CDR1 SGHRS, CDR2 YFSETQ. The ends were cut back, 0 bases at V and 2 bases at J, with 5 bases in the middle. The CDR3 loop spans 13 amino acids. The CDR3 protein is CASSLGTQETQYF. CDR3 in DNA: TGCGCCAGCAGCTTGGGCACTCAAGAGACCCAGTACTTC.

V and J are TRBV6-5 and TRBJ1-4; TRBD1 aligns across 11 bases. The CDR3 sequence is 14 residues long. From germline, CDR1 is MNHEY and CDR2 SVGAGI. The V gene end was trimmed by 7 bases and the J gene end by 7 bases; junction bases not matched to a gene: 5. CDR3 loop: CASTTGTGGEKLFF. In DNA, the CDR3 is TGTGCCAGCACCACCGGGACAGGGGGTGAAAAACTGTTTTTT.

The chain has TRBV7-8 and TRBJ1-5; a possible D gene is TRBD1 (5 bases). Germline assignment: CDR1 SGHVS and CDR2 FQNEAQ. There are 16 residues in the CDR3. Deletions cut 1 base from V and 0 bases from J, with 10 bases between. The CDR3 region is CASSLGQRNSNQPQHF. CDR3 in DNA: TGTGCCAGCAGCTTAGGACAGCGCAATAGCAATCAGCCCCAGCATTTT.

This rearrangement joins TRBV18 to TRBJ2-2, with TRBD2 identical over 10 bases. Germline loops: CDR1 KGHSH, CDR2 LQKENI. The CDR3 is 19 residues long. Losses at the gene ends were 5 bases for V and 4 bases for J; bases not matched to a gene: 16. The CDR3 is CASSATEPGLASLTGELFF. CDR3 DNA: TGTGCCAGCTCAGCGACGGAACCGGGACTAGCGTCCCTCACCGGGGAGCTGTTTTTT.

This sequence joins TRBV28 and TRBJ2-1, with 10 bases aligning to TRBD2. This CDR3 spans 14 amino acids. V gave up 7 bases and J gave up 2 bases; unmatched junction bases: 2. Germline V gene sequence: CDR1 MDHEN, CDR2 SYDVKM. The CDR3 is CASNLAGAYNEQFF. The DNA for the CDR3 is TGTGCCAGCAATCTAGCGGGGGCCTACAATGAGCAGTTCTTC.

V and J are TRBV27 and TRBJ1-1, with 11 positions matching TRBD1. The CDR3 has 13 residues. V was clipped by 3 bases and J by 7 bases; unmatched bases: 1. The V gene's germline CDR1 is MNHEY and CDR2 SMNVEV (reference sequence). The CDR3 spells CASSFGTGGEAFF. In DNA, the CDR3 is TGTGCCAGCAGTTTCGGGACAGGGGGTGAAGCTTTCTTT.

The V call is TRBV2, the J call TRBJ1-5, with 9 bases that match TRBD1. Trimming cost V 3 bases and J 6 bases; bases outside gene matches: 15. CDR1 is SNHLY and CDR2 is FYNNEI in the germline V gene. This CDR3 has 18 amino acids. CDR3 DNA: TGTGCCAGCAGTGACGGGACAGGGATGGGGGAAGGTGGTCAGCCCCAGCATTTT. Translating gives CASSDGTGMGEGGQPQHF.

The chain recombines TRBV2 with TRBJ1-3; perhaps TRBD1 as D (6 bases). Germline V gene lookup returns CDR1 SNHLY and CDR2 FYNNEI. CDR3 size: 16 residues. V was pared by 2 bases and J by 1 base, with 12 bases between. CDR3 DNA: TGTGCCAGCAGTGAATCAAGGACAGTTTCTGGAAACACCATATATTTT. Translation gives CASSESRTVSGNTIYF.

The chain joins TRBV10-2 to TRBJ2-4; possibly TRBD2 for D (5 bases). This CDR3 region has 13 residues. Looked up from germline, CDR1 is WSHSY and CDR2 is SAAADI. V shed 7 bases and J shed 3 bases, with 10 bases lying between them. The CDR3 nucleotides read TGCGCCAGCATCGGGGATAGCAAAAACATTCAGTACTTC. Protein: CASIGDSKNIQYF.

As DNA, the CDR3 is TGCGCCAGCAGCTTGGTGGCGGGGGGGAACACCGGGGAGCTGTTTTTT. This gives the protein CASSLVAGGNTGELFF. The V and J genes are TRBV5-1 and TRBJ2-2, with 8 bases aligning to TRBD2. The CDR3 loop spans 16 amino acids. CDR1 and CDR2 (germline): SGHRS, YFSETQ. The J segment lost 1 base and the V segment lost 0 bases, leaving 2 bases of the junction unmatched.

The genes are TRBV6-5 and TRBJ1-1, with D maybe TRBD1 (5 bases). Germline loops: CDR1 MNHEY, CDR2 SVGAGI. The V and J ends lost 4 bases and 1 base respectively, with 10 bases between them. The CDR3 has 14 amino acids. As DNA, the CDR3 is TGTGCCAGCAGTTTTCGCGGGGGGAACACTGAAGCTTTCTTT. Amino acid sequence: CASSFRGGNTEAFF.